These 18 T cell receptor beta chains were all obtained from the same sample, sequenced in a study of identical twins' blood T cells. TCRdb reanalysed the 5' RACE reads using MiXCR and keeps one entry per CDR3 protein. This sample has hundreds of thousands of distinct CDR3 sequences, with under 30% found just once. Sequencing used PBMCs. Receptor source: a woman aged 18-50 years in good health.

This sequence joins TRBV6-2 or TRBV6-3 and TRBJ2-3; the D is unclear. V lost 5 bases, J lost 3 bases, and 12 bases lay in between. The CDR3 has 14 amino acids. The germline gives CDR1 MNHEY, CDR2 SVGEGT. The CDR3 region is CASSDPKGTDTQYF. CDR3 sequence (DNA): TGTGCCAGCAGTGACCCCAAAGGAACAGATACGCAGTATTTT.

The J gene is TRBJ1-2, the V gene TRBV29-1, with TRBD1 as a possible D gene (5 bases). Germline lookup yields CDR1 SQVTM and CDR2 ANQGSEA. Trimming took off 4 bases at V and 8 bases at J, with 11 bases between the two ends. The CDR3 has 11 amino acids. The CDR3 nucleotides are TGCAGCGTTGGAGACAGTGACGGCTACACCTTC. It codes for CSVGDSDGYTF.

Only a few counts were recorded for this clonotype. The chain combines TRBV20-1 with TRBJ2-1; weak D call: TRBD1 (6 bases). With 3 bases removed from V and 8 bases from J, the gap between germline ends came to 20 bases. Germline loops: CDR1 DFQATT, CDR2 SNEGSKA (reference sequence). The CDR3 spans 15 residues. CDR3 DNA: TGCAGTGCTAGTGGGCACGTTACAGGGCCCGATGAGCAGTTCTTC. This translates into CSASGHVTGPDEQFF.

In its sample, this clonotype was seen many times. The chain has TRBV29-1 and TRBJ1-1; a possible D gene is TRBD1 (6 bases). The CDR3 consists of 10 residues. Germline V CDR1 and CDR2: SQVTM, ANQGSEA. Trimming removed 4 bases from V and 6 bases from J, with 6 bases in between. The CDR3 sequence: CSVAGAEAFF. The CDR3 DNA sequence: TGCAGCGTTGCAGGGGCTGAAGCTTTCTTT.

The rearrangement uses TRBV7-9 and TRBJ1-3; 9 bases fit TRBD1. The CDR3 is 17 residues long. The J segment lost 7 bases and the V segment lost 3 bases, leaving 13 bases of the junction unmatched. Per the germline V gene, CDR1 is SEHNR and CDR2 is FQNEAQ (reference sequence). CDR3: CASSFIGQGQLGNTIYF. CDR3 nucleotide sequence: TGTGCCAGCAGCTTTATCGGACAGGGGCAACTCGGGAACACCATATATTTT.

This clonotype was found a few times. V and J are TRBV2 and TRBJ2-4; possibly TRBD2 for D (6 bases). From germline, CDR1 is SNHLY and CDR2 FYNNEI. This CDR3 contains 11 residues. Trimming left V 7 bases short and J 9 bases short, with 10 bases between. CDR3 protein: CASTGLTIQYF. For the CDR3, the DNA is TGTGCCAGCACGGGACTTACCATTCAGTACTTC.

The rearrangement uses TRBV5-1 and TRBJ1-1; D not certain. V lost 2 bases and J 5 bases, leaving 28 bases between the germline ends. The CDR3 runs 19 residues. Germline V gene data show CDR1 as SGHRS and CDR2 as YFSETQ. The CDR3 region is CASSFGGLSGILRRTEAFF. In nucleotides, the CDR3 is TGCGCCAGCAGCTTCGGAGGACTTTCCGGGATCCTCCGGAGGACTGAAGCTTTCTTT.

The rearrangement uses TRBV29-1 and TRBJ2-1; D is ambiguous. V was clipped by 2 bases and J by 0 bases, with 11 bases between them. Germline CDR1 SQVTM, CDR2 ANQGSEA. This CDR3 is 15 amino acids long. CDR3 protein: CSVETEYRSYNEQFF. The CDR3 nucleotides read TGCAGCGTTGAAACCGAGTATCGCTCCTACAATGAGCAGTTCTTC.

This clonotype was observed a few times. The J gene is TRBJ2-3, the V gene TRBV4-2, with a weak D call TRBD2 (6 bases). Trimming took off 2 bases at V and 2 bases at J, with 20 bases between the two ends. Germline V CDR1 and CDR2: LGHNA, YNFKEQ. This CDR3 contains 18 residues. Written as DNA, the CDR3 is TGTGCCAGCAGCCAACTCGATGGGGGGTCTACTTACACAGATACGCAGTATTTT. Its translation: CASSQLDGGSTYTDTQYF.

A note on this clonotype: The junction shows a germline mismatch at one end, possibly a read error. The CDR3 DNA follows: TGTGCCAGCTCACGACAGGAAGATCAGCCCCATCATTTT. Translation: CASSRQEDQPHHF. The chain carries TRBV18 and TRBJ1-5; D is perhaps TRBD1 (6 bases). Germline V gives CDR1 KGHSH, CDR2 LQKENI. CDR3 length: 13 residues.

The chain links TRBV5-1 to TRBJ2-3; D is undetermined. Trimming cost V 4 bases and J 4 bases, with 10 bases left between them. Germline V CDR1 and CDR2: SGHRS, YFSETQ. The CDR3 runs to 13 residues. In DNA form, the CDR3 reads TGCGCCAGCAGCCTGAATGGGGCAGATACGCAGTATTTT. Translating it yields CASSLNGADTQYF.

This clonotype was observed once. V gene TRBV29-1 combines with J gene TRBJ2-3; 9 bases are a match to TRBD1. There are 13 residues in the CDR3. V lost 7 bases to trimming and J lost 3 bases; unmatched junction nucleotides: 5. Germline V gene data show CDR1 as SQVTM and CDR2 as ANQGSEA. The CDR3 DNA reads TGCAGCGGAGGACAGGGGTTGACAGATACGCAGTATTTT. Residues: CSGGQGLTDTQYF.

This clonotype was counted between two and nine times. CDR3 amino acids: CASSFSQGRGSPLHF. In DNA form, the CDR3 reads TGTGCCAGCAGTTTTTCACAGGGAAGAGGCTCACCCCTCCACTTT. V is TRBV6-5 and J is TRBJ1-6, with a tentative D call TRBD1 (6 bases). Germline V gene sequence: CDR1 MNHEY, CDR2 SVGAGI. The CDR3 is 15 residues long. V gave up 4 bases and J gave up 10 bases, with 17 bases separating them.

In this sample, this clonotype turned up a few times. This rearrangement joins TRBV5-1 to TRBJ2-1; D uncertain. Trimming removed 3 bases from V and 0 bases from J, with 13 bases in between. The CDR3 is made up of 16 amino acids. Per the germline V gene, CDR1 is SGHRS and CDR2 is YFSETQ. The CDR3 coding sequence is TGCGCCAGCAGCTACAACGGTTTGAGCTCCTACAATGAGCAGTTCTTC. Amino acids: CASSYNGLSSYNEQFF.

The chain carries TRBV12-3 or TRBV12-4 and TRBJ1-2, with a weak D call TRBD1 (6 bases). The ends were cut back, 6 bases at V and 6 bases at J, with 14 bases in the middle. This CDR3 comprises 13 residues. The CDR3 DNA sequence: TGTGCCAGCAGCTGGAGGGGGGGTAATGGCTACACCTTC. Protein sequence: CASSWRGGNGYTF.

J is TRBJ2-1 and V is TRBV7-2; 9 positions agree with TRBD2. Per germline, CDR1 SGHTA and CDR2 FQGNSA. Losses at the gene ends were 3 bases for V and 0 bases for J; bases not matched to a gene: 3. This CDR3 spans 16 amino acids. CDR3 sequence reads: CASSFSGSTSYNEQFF. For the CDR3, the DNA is TGTGCCAGCAGCTTTAGCGGGAGCACCTCCTACAATGAGCAGTTCTTC.

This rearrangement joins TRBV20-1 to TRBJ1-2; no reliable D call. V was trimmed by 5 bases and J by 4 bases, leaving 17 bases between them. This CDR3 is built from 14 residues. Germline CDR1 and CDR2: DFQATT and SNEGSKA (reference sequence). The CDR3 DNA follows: TGCAGTGCTCGTCGTGGAGGCGTCCCCTATGGCTACACCTTC. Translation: CSARRGGVPYGYTF.

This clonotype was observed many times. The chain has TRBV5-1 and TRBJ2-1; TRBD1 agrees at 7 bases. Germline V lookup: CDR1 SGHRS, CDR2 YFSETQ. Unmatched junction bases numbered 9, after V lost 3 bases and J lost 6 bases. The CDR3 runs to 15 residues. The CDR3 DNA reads TGCGCCAGCAGCTGGGACAGACAAGTCCTCAATGAGCAGTTCTTC. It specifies CASSWDRQVLNEQFF.